Following are 17 T cell receptor beta chains from one sample sequenced in a study of T cells in Graves' hyperthyroidism and ophthalmopathy. TCR beta CDR3 regions were amplified from RNA. First-round RT-PCR targeting the TCR CDR3 was performed with the HTBI primer set. TCRdb ran MiXCR on the multiplex PCR reads and lists one entry per CDR3 protein. The table lists 650,000 to 700,000 distinct CDR3 sequences, roughly 17% of them singletons. The specimen sequenced was blood. The source is a man between 45 and 60 years old with Graves' hyperthyroidism.

The sample holds a few counts of this clonotype. The chain recombines TRBV7-2 with TRBJ2-4, with 7 nucleotides matching TRBD1. The CDR3 consists of 14 residues. The junction had 1 base not matched to a gene; V was cut back by 1 base and J by 4 bases. Per the germline V gene, CDR1 is SGHTA and CDR2 is FQGNSA. The CDR3 here is CASSLDRGKNIQYF. The CDR3 coding sequence is TGTGCCAGCAGCTTAGACAGGGGTAAAAACATTCAGTACTTC.

This clonotype has at least ten counts. The genes are TRBV12-3 or TRBV12-4 and TRBJ2-7, with 7 nucleotides matching TRBD2. V shed 6 bases, J shed 4 bases, and the junction held 3 bases outside the gene matches. The CDR3 consists of 12 residues. CDR3 sequence: CASSFGGYEQYF. CDR3 coding DNA: TGTGCCAGCAGCTTCGGGGGGTACGAGCAGTACTTC.

This clonotype was found a few times. The gene calls are TRBV7-2 and TRBJ1-6, with TRBD1 as a possible D gene (5 bases). The germline V gene encodes CDR1 SGHTA and CDR2 FQGNSA. Trimming pared 1 base from V and 6 bases from J, leaving 13 bases between. CDR3 length equals 16 residues. The CDR3 spells CASSLGGGRSNSPLHF. CDR3 bases: TGTGCCAGCAGCTTAGGGGGCGGCAGATCTAATTCACCCCTCCACTTT.

This sequence joins TRBV28 and TRBJ2-1; TRBD2 is a possible D gene (5 bases). V lost 4 bases and J 9 bases, leaving 10 bases between the germline ends. This CDR3 region has 12 residues. From germline, CDR1 is MDHEN and CDR2 SYDVKM. CDR3 nucleotides: TGTGCCAGCAGTTCGAGGGCCGGTGAGCAGTTCTTC. Residues: CASSSRAGEQFF.

This clonotype has at least ten counts. V usage is TRBV12-3 or TRBV12-4 and J usage is TRBJ2-1; no definite D call. CDR3 length: 15 residues. Trimming removed 3 bases at V and 3 bases at J, with 12 bases between. CDR3 nucleotide sequence: TGTGCCAGCAGTTTCCAGACGGCGCGCTACAATGAGCAGTTCTTC. Residues: CASSFQTARYNEQFF.

This clonotype was detected ten times or more. This chain connects TRBV10-3 to TRBJ2-5; 9 bases agree with TRBD2. Germline trimming cut 0 bases from V and 4 bases from J; bases unmatched to any gene: 6. This CDR3 is 16 amino acids long. The V gene's germline CDR1 is ENHRY and CDR2 SYGVKD. The CDR3 nucleotides are TGTGCCATCAGTGAGTCGGCTAGCGGGGTTCCAGAGACCCAGTACTTC. This codes for CAISESASGVPETQYF.

This clonotype was recorded a few times. This chain connects TRBV28 to TRBJ2-7, with D possibly being TRBD2 (6 bases). V was trimmed by 6 bases and J by 3 bases, leaving 12 bases between them. This CDR3 is 13 amino acids long. Germline-derived CDR1 and CDR2 are MDHEN and SYDVKM. The CDR3 sequence: CASSLAQDYEQYF. CDR3 nucleotides: TGTGCCAGCAGCCTAGCGCAGGACTACGAGCAGTACTTC.

This clonotype was seen more than once but under ten times. The CDR3 DNA reads TGCGCCAGCAGCCAAGAGAGGCAGGGAATGGCTTTCTTT. This gives the protein CASSQERQGMAFF. This chain uses TRBV4-1 with TRBJ1-1, with a tentative D call TRBD1 (5 bases). The length of the CDR3 is 13 residues. Trimming pared 0 bases from V and 11 bases from J, leaving 13 bases between. Germline V gives CDR1 MGHRA, CDR2 YSYEKL.

This clonotype came up many times. The chain combines TRBV7-2 with TRBJ2-7; perhaps TRBD1 as D (5 bases). Germline V gene data show CDR1 as SGHTA and CDR2 as FQGNSA. V lost 4 bases to trimming and J lost 2 bases, with 9 bases between them. The CDR3 contains 13 residues. The CDR3 DNA is TGTGCCAGCAGCTATGCCAGGGCCTACGAGCAGTACTTC. Encoded protein: CASSYARAYEQYF.

This clonotype showed up just a few times. The gene calls are TRBV7-2 and TRBJ1-2, with no clear D. Trimming removed 1 base from V and 5 bases from J, with 8 bases in between. Germline V gives CDR1 SGHTA, CDR2 FQGNSA. CDR3 length equals 13 residues. CDR3 coding DNA: TGTGCCAGCAGCTTAGAGGCCGGGTATGGCTACACCTTC. This gives the protein CASSLEAGYGYTF. The variable domain in full, with the rest retrieved from reference TRBV7-2 and TRBJ1-2, is GAGVSQSPSNKVTEKGKDVELRCDPISGHTALYWYRQSLGQGLEFLIYFQGNSAPDKSGLPSDRFSAERTGGSVSTLTIQRTQQEDSAVYLCASSLEAGYGYTFGSGTRLTVV.

This clonotype has ten or more counts. The chain combines TRBV29-1 with TRBJ1-1, with 9 bases aligning to TRBD1. CDR1 SQVTM and CDR2 ANQGSEA come from the germline V gene. This CDR3 contains 14 residues. The V gene end was trimmed by 6 bases and the J gene end by 2 bases; junction bases not matched to a gene: 7. Here the CDR3 reads CSVRQGEKNTEAFF. The DNA of the CDR3 is TGCAGCGTCCGACAGGGGGAGAAAAACACTGAAGCTTTCTTT. Filled out from reference TRBV29-1 and TRBJ1-1, the complete variable domain reads SAVISQKPSRDICQRGTSLTIQCQVDSQVTMMFWYRQQPGQSLTLIATANQGSEATYESGFVIDKFPISRPNLTFSTLTVSNMSPEDSSIYLCSVRQGEKNTEAFFGQGTRLTVV.

At least ten counts were recorded for this clonotype. The chain joins TRBV6-1 to TRBJ1-1, with TRBD1 identical over 7 bases. Per germline, CDR1 MNHNS and CDR2 SASEGT. With V trimmed by 11 bases and J by 7 bases, 10 bases remained unmatched. The CDR3 is 12 amino acids. The CDR3 nucleotides read TGTGCCTCCCCGTTCAGGGGGAATGAAGCTTTCTTT. This sequence encodes CASPFRGNEAFF.

The chain couples TRBV7-2 to TRBJ2-1; D is possibly TRBD1 (6 bases). Per the germline V gene, CDR1 is SGHTA and CDR2 is FQGNSA. The CDR3 has 16 residues. V lost 5 bases and J lost 9, with 23 bases in between. Here the CDR3 DNA reads TGTGCCAGCAGCCCCTGGGGGCCATCTAGGCAAACTGAGCAGTTCTTC. Amino acid sequence: CASSPWGPSRQTEQFF.

This chain joins TRBV18 and TRBJ1-5, with D maybe TRBD1 (5 bases). The CDR3 runs 18 residues. Per germline, CDR1 KGHSH and CDR2 LQKENI. Trimming shortened V by 6 bases and J by 1 base, and 22 bases separated the two germline ends. The DNA of the CDR3 is TGTGCCAGCTCTCGCGAAGCGGCAGGGAGGCAAAGCAATCAGCCCCAGCATTTT. This gives the protein CASSREAAGRQSNQPQHF.

This clonotype was observed many times. This chain connects TRBV30 to TRBJ2-7, with TRBD2 matching over 9 bases. The CDR3 length is 15 residues. Per the germline V gene, CDR1 is GTSNPN and CDR2 is SVGIG (reference sequence). Germline trimming cut 0 bases from V and 6 bases from J; bases unmatched to any gene: 9. In DNA, the CDR3 is TGTGCCTGGAGTGTAAAGGTAGCGGGGGCCTCCGAGCAGTACTTC. This codes for CAWSVKVAGASEQYF.

With regard to this clonotype: This clone may be a read error of a much larger clone one base away. Because it lacks the conserved phenylalanine or tryptophan at the end, this CDR3 is likely a read error. The chain links TRBV27 to TRBJ1-2; D remains unclear. Germline lookup yields CDR1 MNHEY and CDR2 SMNVEV (reference sequence). Trimming pared 5 bases from V and 1 base from J, leaving 11 bases between. This CDR3 region has 14 residues. The CDR3 DNA follows: TGTGCCAGCAGTCCCCGGGGAAATAACTATGGCTACACCTCC. Protein: CASSPRGNNYGYTS.

The rearrangement links TRBV5-1 to TRBJ2-2; D possibly matches TRBD1 or TRBD2 (6 bases each). Trimming took 1 base from V and 3 from J, leaving 13 bases between them. Germline V gene sequence: CDR1 SGHRS, CDR2 YFSETQ. This CDR3 is built from 16 residues. CDR3 in amino acids: CASSLRGARDTGELFF. The CDR3 region has the DNA TGCGCCAGCAGCTTGAGGGGGGCGCGGGACACCGGGGAGCTGTTTTTT.